A single sample is the source of the 14 T cell receptor beta chains below, sequenced in a study of technical replicates of blood from several donors. Profiling relied on immunoSEQ multiplex PCR, and the TCRdb table lists in-frame clones only, not all of them. The sample records approximately 52,000 clones, about 94% being singletons. The sample taken for sequencing was PBMCs. These receptors all come from a human donor in good health. Some clones in this sample may be carry-over from other donors' samples.

The sample holds a few counts of this clone. V and J are TRBV9 and TRBJ2-3; D is unclear. The CDR3 runs to 12 residues. Germline V gene sequence: CDR1 SGDLS, CDR2 YYNGEE. V was shortened by 0 bases and J by 4 bases, with 3 bases between the two germline ends. This CDR3 is CASSVAADTQYF. In nucleotides, the CDR3 is TGTGCCAGCAGCGTAGCCGCAGATACGCAGTATTTT.

This chain links TRBV7-9 with TRBJ2-7, with D maybe TRBD1 (5 bases). The V gene lost 1 base and the J gene lost 6 bases, with 16 bases spanning the gap. This CDR3 is 15 amino acids long. Germline CDR1 reads SEHNR; CDR2 reads FQNEAQ (reference sequence). CDR3 bases: TGTGCCAGCAGCTTAGATGTAGGGGCAACCTTCGAGCAGTACTTC. It translates to CASSLDVGATFEQYF.

V and J are TRBV12-5 and TRBJ1-5; TRBD1 might be the D (6 bases). CDR3 length equals 15 residues. V was clipped by 0 bases and J by 5 bases, with 11 bases between them. The V gene's germline CDR1 is LGHNT and CDR2 FRNRAP. The CDR3 DNA reads TGTGCTAGTGGTTTGGTACAGGGAAAGTATCAGCCCCAGCATTTT. It specifies CASGLVQGKYQPQHF.

The V and J genes are TRBV27 and TRBJ1-6; tentatively, D is TRBD1 (6 bases). Germline CDR1 reads MNHEY; CDR2 reads SMNVEV (reference sequence). V was clipped by 5 bases and J by 0 bases, with 17 bases between them. This CDR3 is 18 amino acids long. The DNA for the CDR3 is TGTGCCAGCAGTAGATCCGGGACAACAATCTCCTATAATTCACCCCTCCACTTT. It yields the protein CASSRSGTTISYNSPLHF.

The rearrangement links TRBV5-1 to TRBJ2-5; 7 nucleotides line up with TRBD1. Germline-derived CDR1 and CDR2 are SGHRS and YFSETQ. V dropped 2 bases and J dropped 5; count of bases not matched to a gene: 3. The CDR3 spans 13 residues. CDR3 DNA sequence: TGCGCCAGCAGCTTCCCGACAGGGGAGACCCAGTACTTC. Translating it yields CASSFPTGETQYF. Complete variable domain (other parts from reference TRBV5-1 and TRBJ2-5): KAGVTQTPRYLIKTRGQQVTLSCSPISGHRSVSWYQQTPGQGLQFLFEYFSETQRNKGNFPGRFSGRQFSNSRSEMNVSTLELGDSALYLCASSFPTGETQYFGPGTRLLVL.

The chain carries TRBV4-1 and TRBJ2-5, with D possibly TRBD1 on 5 matching bases. Trimming took off 3 bases at V and 0 bases at J, with 11 bases between the two ends. The germline V gene has CDR1 MGHRA and CDR2 YSYEKL. CDR3 size: 15 residues. CDR3 region: CASSQGLGYQETQYF. The DNA of the CDR3 is TGCGCCAGCAGCCAGGGGCTAGGGTACCAAGAGACCCAGTACTTC.

This chain connects TRBV5-4 to TRBJ1-6; 7 bases line up with TRBD1. The CDR3 length is 15 residues. Germline V gives CDR1 SGHNT, CDR2 YYREEE (reference sequence). After removal of 4 bases from V and 7 bases from J, the junction contained 8 bases not matched to a gene. The CDR3 nucleotides read TGTGCCAGCAGCCCCTCGACAGGGAACAATTCACCCCTCCACTTT. Amino acid sequence: CASSPSTGNNSPLHF.

This clone was seen a few times. The J gene is TRBJ2-5, the V gene TRBV7-6, with 7 bases that match TRBD1. With 2 bases clipped from V and 4 bases from J, the junction kept 10 bases outside the gene matches. Per the germline V gene, CDR1 is SGHVS and CDR2 is FNYEAQ. The CDR3 runs 16 residues. The CDR3 reads CASSLPDREITETQYF. The CDR3 DNA sequence: TGTGCCAGCAGCTTACCTGACAGGGAGATAACAGAGACCCAGTACTTC.

The rearrangement joins TRBV30 to TRBJ2-7; D gene uncertain. CDR3 length equals 11 residues. The V gene's germline CDR1 is GTSNPN and CDR2 SVGIG (reference sequence). The V end lost 5 bases, the J end lost 2 bases, and 7 bases lay between the germline ends. The CDR3 reads CAWSETYEQYF. In DNA, the CDR3 is TGTGCCTGGTCAGAAACCTACGAGCAGTACTTC.

The rearrangement uses TRBV2 and TRBJ2-3, with 11 bases matching TRBD2. Germline CDR1 and CDR2: SNHLY and FYNNEI. V lost 9 bases, J lost 3 bases, and 2 bases stayed unmatched. The CDR3 loop spans 13 amino acids. The CDR3 region is CARRTSGTDTQYF. For the CDR3, the DNA is TGTGCCAGGAGGACTAGCGGGACAGATACGCAGTATTTT.

The chain is built from TRBV4-3 and TRBJ2-1; 9 bases are shared with TRBD2. V was pared by 0 bases and J by 3 bases, with 3 bases of the junction left unmatched. The germline V gene has CDR1 LGHNA and CDR2 YSLEER. The CDR3 consists of 16 residues. The CDR3 is CASSQEPTSGYNEQFF. DNA for the CDR3: TGCGCCAGCAGCCAAGAGCCGACTAGCGGCTACAATGAGCAGTTCTTC.

This chain uses TRBV6-6 with TRBJ1-1, with D hard to call. The CDR3 extends over 13 amino acids. Trimming pared 6 bases from V and 4 bases from J, leaving 12 bases between. The germline CDR1 and CDR2 sequences are MNHNY and SVGAGI (reference sequence). The CDR3 nucleotides are TGTGCCAGCAGGCGGGAAGAAGTCACTGAAGCTTTCTTT. This codes for CASRREEVTEAFF.

This rearrangement joins TRBV7-9 to TRBJ2-7; 8 bases line up with TRBD2. After removal of 5 bases from V and 1 base from J, the junction contained 4 bases not matched to a gene. There are 14 residues in the CDR3. Germline V CDR1 and CDR2: SEHNR, FQNEAQ (reference sequence). CDR3 bases: TGTGCCAGCAGCCCAACGGGGGGGTCCTACGAGCAGTACTTC. Translated, it gives CASSPTGGSYEQYF.

J is TRBJ2-7 and V is TRBV5-6; 11 bases match TRBD1. CDR1 and CDR2 from the germline V gene are SGHDT and YYEEEE. V gave up 3 bases and J gave up 6 bases; unmatched junction bases: 8. The CDR3 extends over 15 amino acids. CDR3 sequence (DNA): TGTGCCAGCAGCTACGGGACAGGGGGTCGAGGCGAGCAGTACTTC. It is translated as CASSYGTGGRGEQYF.